Shown below are 24 T cell receptor beta chains from a single sample sequenced in a study of cytomegalovirus exposure and HLA in healthy donors. PCR involved 60 Vbeta and 13 Jbeta primers. Assay used: immunoSEQ multiplex PCR; TCRdb lists only in-frame clones, some missing. The sample contains about 130,000 clones, roughly three quarters of which appear only once. The specimen was PBMCs. The receptors come from a young man in good health and CMV-seronegative.

This clone was counted at least ten times. The chain recombines TRBV5-1 with TRBJ1-4, with a tentative D call TRBD1 (5 bases). Trimming cost V 0 bases and J 6 bases, with 9 bases left between them. The CDR3 runs to 14 residues. The V gene's germline CDR1 is SGHRS and CDR2 YFSETQ. The DNA for the CDR3 is TGCGCCAGCAGCTTGGTAGGGGTTGATGAAAAACTGTTTTTT. It is translated as CASSLVGVDEKLFF.

The V call is TRBV28, the J call TRBJ2-7, with D possibly matching TRBD1 (6 bases). The V gene lost 10 bases and the J gene lost 2 bases, with 12 bases spanning the gap. CDR3 size: 12 residues. Germline V lookup: CDR1 MDHEN, CDR2 SYDVKM. CDR3 nucleotides: TGTGCCATAGGGACACGAACCTACGAGCAGTACTTC. Translating it yields CAIGTRTYEQYF.

This clone was seen only a few times. The V and J genes are TRBV19 and TRBJ2-4, with 10 bases lining up with TRBD2. The CDR3 length is 18 residues. The germline V gene encodes CDR1 LNHDA and CDR2 SQIVND (reference sequence). V lost 5 bases, J lost 1 base, and 11 bases stayed unmatched. CDR3 bases: TGTGCCAGTAGTCGGTGGCTAGCGGGAGATCACGCCAAAAACATTCAGTACTTC. Its protein product is CASSRWLAGDHAKNIQYF.

This clone has a handful of counts. The chain couples TRBV28 to TRBJ1-1, with D hard to call. V was trimmed by 7 bases and J by 0 bases, leaving 15 bases between them. Germline V gene lookup returns CDR1 MDHEN and CDR2 SYDVKM. This CDR3 comprises 15 residues. CDR3 in DNA: TGTGCCAGCATTAACCAGTCTCCGCTGAACACTGAAGCTTTCTTT. It specifies CASINQSPLNTEAFF.

This sequence joins TRBV6-4 and TRBJ1-2, with 9 bases that match TRBD1. Looked up from germline, CDR1 is MRHNA and CDR2 is SNTAGT. The V gene end was trimmed by 7 bases and the J gene end by 4 bases; junction bases not matched to a gene: 13. The CDR3 is made up of 16 amino acids. CDR3 bases: TGTGCCAGCACTCACTGGGACAGGGAGGGCCCCTATGGCTACACCTTC. Translated: CASTHWDREGPYGYTF.

The V gene is TRBV18, the J gene TRBJ1-1, with unresolved D. CDR1 and CDR2 (germline): KGHSH, LQKENI. The V end lost 3 bases, the J end lost 7 bases, and 15 bases lay between the germline ends. This CDR3 has 14 residues. CDR3 DNA sequence: TGTGCCAGCTCACCTTTCCAGGCTAATGATGAAGCTTTCTTT. This codes for CASSPFQANDEAFF.

This clone was picked up one time. V usage is TRBV5-1 and J usage is TRBJ2-2, with 9 bases matching TRBD1. Germline assignment: CDR1 SGHRS and CDR2 YFSETQ. J was trimmed by 7 bases and V by 7 bases; bases with no gene match: 8. The CDR3 runs 14 residues. CDR3 DNA: TGCGCCAGCGGCGGGGACAGGGCTGTCGGGGAGCTGTTTTTT. This gives the protein CASGGDRAVGELFF.

The chain uses TRBV6-5 and TRBJ2-7; D gene unclear. The CDR3 is made up of 13 amino acids. V lost 0 bases and J 6 bases, leaving 9 bases between the germline ends. Germline CDR1 MNHEY, CDR2 SVGAGI. The DNA of the CDR3 is TGTGCCAGCAGTTACTCTCGCGAATCCGAGCAGTACTTC. It specifies CASSYSRESEQYF.

V gene TRBV27 combines with J gene TRBJ2-1; a weak D match, TRBD2 (6 bases). CDR3 length: 15 amino acids. The V gene lost 7 bases and the J gene lost 0 bases, with 13 bases spanning the gap. Germline V gene data show CDR1 as MNHEY and CDR2 as SMNVEV (reference sequence). The CDR3 is CASNPSGFSYNEQFF. CDR3 in DNA: TGTGCCAGCAATCCCAGCGGGTTCTCCTACAATGAGCAGTTCTTC.

The V gene is TRBV6-6, the J gene TRBJ2-1; the D gene is possibly TRBD1 (5 bases). The V gene's germline CDR1 is MNHNY and CDR2 SVGAGI (reference sequence). The CDR3 is made up of 12 amino acids. V lost 5 bases to trimming and J lost 4 bases, with 6 bases between them. CDR3 bases: TGTGCCAGCAGTGGACAATACAATGAGCAGTTCTTC. It specifies CASSGQYNEQFF.

In this sample, this clone turned up a few times. The chain joins TRBV30 to TRBJ2-7, with TRBD1 matching 7 bases. The CDR3 spans 14 residues. Germline CDR1 is GTSNPN and CDR2 is SVGIG (reference sequence). Trimming cost V 3 bases and J 2 bases; bases outside gene matches: 7. The CDR3 sequence is CAWRSPGTAYEQYF. The CDR3 DNA follows: TGTGCCTGGAGGTCTCCCGGGACAGCCTACGAGCAGTACTTC.

This clone was seen only a few times. V gene TRBV19 combines with J gene TRBJ1-2; 7 bases align to TRBD1. The V and J ends lost 6 bases and 4 bases, in that order; junction bases with no gene match: 5. This CDR3 spans 13 amino acids. Per the germline V gene, CDR1 is LNHDA and CDR2 is SQIVND (reference sequence). The CDR3 reads CASSPDRAYGYTF. In nucleotides, the CDR3 is TGTGCCAGTAGCCCCGACAGGGCCTATGGCTACACCTTC.

This sequence joins TRBV7-2 and TRBJ2-7, with 9 bases fitting TRBD2. CDR1 SGHTA and CDR2 FQGNSA come from the germline V gene. CDR3 length: 14 residues. V shed 5 bases and J 2 bases; nucleotides not matched to a gene: 4. CDR3 loop: CASSNSGGPYEQYF. The CDR3 DNA is TGTGCCAGCAGCAATAGCGGGGGACCCTACGAGCAGTACTTC.

The rearrangement joins TRBV5-1 to TRBJ2-1; TRBD1 is a possible D gene (6 bases). Germline CDR1 and CDR2: SGHRS and YFSETQ. With 3 bases removed from V and 3 bases from J, the gap between germline ends came to 13 bases. The CDR3 has 15 residues. CDR3 region: CASSYGDTSYNEQFF. CDR3 nucleotide sequence: TGCGCCAGCAGCTATGGGGACACTAGCTACAATGAGCAGTTCTTC.

The chain is built from TRBV27 and TRBJ2-7, with 7 bases aligning to TRBD1. J gave up 2 bases and V 6 bases, and 10 bases lay outside the gene matches. This CDR3 spans 15 amino acids. Germline V gives CDR1 MNHEY, CDR2 SMNVEV (reference sequence). CDR3 residues: CASRGQPSPTYEQYF. In DNA form, the CDR3 reads TGTGCCAGCAGGGGACAGCCCTCCCCCACCTACGAGCAGTACTTC.

The chain combines TRBV5-1 with TRBJ1-5; D gene unclear. The V gene lost 4 bases and the J gene lost 0 bases, with 11 bases spanning the gap. Germline CDR1 is SGHRS and CDR2 is YFSETQ. The CDR3 has 15 residues. The CDR3 here is CASSNDGYSNQPQHF. The CDR3 DNA is TGCGCCAGCAGCAATGACGGGTATAGCAATCAGCCCCAGCATTTT.

The rearrangement joins TRBV5-4 to TRBJ2-7; D is possibly TRBD1 (6 bases). In germline, CDR1 is SGHNT, CDR2 YYREEE (reference sequence). This CDR3 region has 16 residues. The V and J ends lost 3 bases and 3 bases respectively, with 19 bases between them. CDR3 residues: CASSSRATGYGYEQYF. CDR3 nucleotides: TGTGCCAGCAGCTCACGAGCGACAGGTTACGGCTACGAGCAGTACTTC.

CDR3 DNA sequence: TGCAGCGCCTACTTCGGGAAAGGAGAGACCCAGTACTTC. Its translation is CSAYFGKGETQYF. The chain links TRBV29-1 to TRBJ2-5; D is perhaps TRBD2 (5 bases). Germline V CDR1 and CDR2: SQVTM, ANQGSEA. CDR3 length: 13 residues. With 7 bases removed from V and 4 bases from J, the gap between germline ends came to 16 bases.

The chain links TRBV27 to TRBJ2-1; D is possibly TRBD1 (5 bases). The germline V gene has CDR1 MNHEY and CDR2 SMNVEV (reference sequence). The CDR3 has 11 amino acids. The V gene lost 5 bases and the J gene lost 8 bases, with 7 bases spanning the gap. CDR3 sequence (DNA): TGTGCCAGCAGTGAAGGGGATGAGCAGTTCTTC. This codes for CASSEGDEQFF.

V is TRBV30 and J is TRBJ1-2, with 8 bases that match TRBD1. Looked up from germline, CDR1 is GTSNPN and CDR2 is SVGIG (reference sequence). CDR3 size: 12 residues. J gave up 5 bases and V 3 bases, and 2 bases lay outside the gene matches. The CDR3 sequence is CAWRDREYGYTF. In nucleotides, the CDR3 is TGTGCCTGGAGGGACAGGGAATATGGCTACACCTTC.

On this clone: Other nucleotide sequences in the sample specify the same CDR3. The J gene is TRBJ1-4, the V gene TRBV28, with 7 bases identical to TRBD1. V lost 2 bases, J lost 0 bases, and 0 bases stayed unmatched. Germline V gene sequence: CDR1 MDHEN, CDR2 SYDVKM. The CDR3 has 15 residues. The CDR3 protein is CASSLQGATNEKLFF. The CDR3 region has the DNA TGTGCCAGCAGTTTACAGGGGGCAACTAATGAAAAACTGTTTTTT. Full variable domain (missing parts from reference TRBV28 and TRBJ1-4): DVKVTQSSRYLVKRTGEKVFLECVQDMDHENMFWYRQDPGLGLRLIYFSYDVKMKEKGDIPEGYSVSREKKERFSLILESASTNQTSMYLCASSLQGATNEKLFFGSGTQLSVL.

The chain employs TRBV19 and TRBJ2-7, with 11 bases lining up with TRBD2. The CDR3 is 15 residues long. CDR1 and CDR2 (germline): LNHDA, SQIVND (reference sequence). V shed 5 bases and J 2 bases; nucleotides not matched to a gene: 5. Here the CDR3 DNA reads TGTGCCAGTAGTCCTACTAGCGGGGGAACCTACGAGCAGTACTTC. Residues: CASSPTSGGTYEQYF.

In this sample, this clone turned up once. One junction end does not reproduce the germline sequence, and a read error may be involved. V gene TRBV15 combines with J gene TRBJ1-2, with D uncertain. The germline gives CDR1 LNHNV, CDR2 YYDKDF (reference sequence). The CDR3 is 14 amino acids. Here the CDR3 DNA reads TGTGCCACCAGCGGCAGGCAAATTCCCTATCGCTACACCTTC. Its protein product is CATSGRQIPYRYTF.

A word on this clone: One junction end disagrees with the germline gene, perhaps due to a read error. This chain uses TRBV9 with TRBJ1-1, with unresolved D. In germline, CDR1 is SGDLS, CDR2 YYNGEE. The CDR3 spans 15 residues. The CDR3 protein is CASSVDPGGNTEAFF. The CDR3 DNA is TGTGCCAGTAGCGTAGATCCAGGAGGGAACACTGAAGCTTTCTTT.